This TCR beta chain was observed in a study (dated by TCRdb to between 2014 and 2017). Turning to the overall study: The study set out to test whether tumor-infiltrating Tregs in breast cancer get recruited from blood Tregs or are instead converted in situ from other CD4+ T cell subsets.

Results and caveats for the whole study, not just this receptor: The greatest overlap of tumor-infiltrating Treg TCR alpha and beta sequences was observed with tumor naive CD4+ T cells, followed by blood naive CD4+ T cells. Tumor memory CD4+ T cell TCR gene usage was found to cluster with blood and lymph node memory CD4+ cells and with lymph node naive CD4+ cells. The validation in the larger cohort was limited to a single TCR beta V-J rearrangement instead of whole repertoires.

This clonotype was picked up many times. Its antigen target is currently unknown. No much larger clonotype is one base removed from it; base qualities were not supplied. Cells that were CD4+CD25+CD127-/low were isolated as Tregs. Tregs, naive and memory CD4+ T cells from tumor, blood and ipsilateral draining lymph nodes of a few breast cancer patients underwent full-length TCR alpha and beta sequencing. Tumor tissue and lymph nodes obtained from ipsilateral axillary dissection were perfused with PBS, minced and then digested with collagenase I and hyaluronidase. Sorted cell populations were confirmed by FACS to exceed 90% purity. Full-length TCR variable regions were amplified by 5' RACE PCR with constant-region reverse primers, and semi-nested PCR with Nested Universal Primer A was subsequently performed. Using the ReliaPrep RNA Cell Miniprep System, total RNA was extracted, and the SMARTer RACE 5'/3' Kit was then used to reverse transcribe the RNA into 5'RACE-ready cDNA. An Illumina MiSeq was used to sequence the full-length TCR alpha and beta libraries, which had been barcoded with multiplex adaptors. Per the original workflow: Sequencing data were pooled across the five patients for each of nine subset-tissue groups and compared by unsupervised clustering of TCR gene usage. Repertoire similarity was calculated with the Morisita-Horn index, weighting shared sequences by their contribution to each repertoire. The public reads were reanalyzed by TCRdb: fastp trimming at Q25, MiXCR alignment, in-frame beta chains only. Identical CDR3 proteins give one entry, which carries the most common genes and DNA. The V and J calls follow TCRdb's processing rather than the paper's. The sample table shows about 32,000 distinct CDR3 sequences, and around 27% are seen once. Of the sample, about 2.3% is held by the ten largest clones.

Unmatched junction bases come to 3, with V trimmed by 2 bases and J by 4 bases. The CDR3, cysteine through phenylalanine, is 15 amino acids long. Only the CDR3 DNA is retained, 45 bases long and in frame from the first base. The source material was tumor-infiltrating Tregs sorted from the breast tumor. Recombination linked TRBV12-3 or TRBV12-4 to TRBJ2-7; 12 bases in between match TRBD2. The source is a female donor with breast cancer. The CDR3 protein sequence reads: CASSLRLAGVYEQYF. The DNA is as follows: TGTGCCAGCAGTTTAAGACTAGCGGGAGTGTACGAGCAGTACTTC.